This T cell receptor beta chain was observed in a study of radiation and T cells in renal cell carcinoma. Study-level information: Nephrectomy followed 15 Gy stereotactic body radiation by 4 weeks.

Time point described: blood 2 weeks post-SBRT. Treatment of the sample: 15 Gy SBRT to primary tumor, nephrectomy 4 weeks later. After SBRT, blood was collected at 2 and 4 weeks, plus baseline. The patient's renal cell carcinoma had clear cell pathology. Trimming shortened V by 0 bases and J by 5 bases, and 10 bases separated the two germline ends. Germline assignment: CDR1 MNHEY and CDR2 SVGAGI. The CDR3 consists of 14 residues. General study points: Without pretreatment biopsies, baseline tumor clonotype presence was undetermined.

In this sample, this clone turned up once. No antigen is known for it. The table came from immunoSEQ multiplex PCR; TCRdb's copy has only in-frame clones and leaves some out. The table shows around 60,000 clones, with 70% to 80% occurring only once. This TCR was sampled from a man aged 60 to 75 with renal cell carcinoma. The chain couples TRBV6-5 to TRBJ1-2, with D possibly being TRBD1 (5 bases). Sequenced material: blood, taken from a patient whose treatment included radiotherapy and nephrectomy. In nucleotides, the CDR3 is TGTGCCAGCAGTTACTCTATGGGGGTGTATGGCTACACCTTC. Translation: CASSYSMGVYGYTF.